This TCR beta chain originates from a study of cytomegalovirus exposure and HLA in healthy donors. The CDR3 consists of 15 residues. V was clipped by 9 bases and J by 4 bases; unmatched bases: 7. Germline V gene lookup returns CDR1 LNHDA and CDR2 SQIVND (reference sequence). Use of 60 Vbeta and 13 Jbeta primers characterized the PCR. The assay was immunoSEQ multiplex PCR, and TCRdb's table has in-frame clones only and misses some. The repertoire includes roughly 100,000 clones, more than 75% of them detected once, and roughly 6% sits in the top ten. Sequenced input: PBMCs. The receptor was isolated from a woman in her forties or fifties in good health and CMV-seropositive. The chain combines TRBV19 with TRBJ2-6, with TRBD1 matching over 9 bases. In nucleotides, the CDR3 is TGTGCCAGCACGGACAGGGGCCCGGGGGCCAACGTCCTGACTTTC. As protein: CASTDRGPGANVLTF.